The next 26 T cell receptor beta chains were all read from a single sample in a study of blood T cell repertoires in COVID-19. Produced via immunoSEQ multiplex PCR; TCRdb's table is partial and in-frame only. The sample consists of approximately 100,000 clones, about 81% of them appearing once. Sample: peripheral blood. These TCRs come from a woman aged 55-70 years with acute or convalescent COVID-19.

This chain uses TRBV6-6 with TRBJ1-6, with 9 bases that match TRBD1. V was clipped by 5 bases and J by 9 bases; unmatched bases: 23. Looked up from germline, CDR1 is MNHNY and CDR2 is SVGAGI (reference sequence). The CDR3 has 20 residues. This CDR3 reads CASSRPTKQMDRGSFSPLHF. The CDR3 DNA is TGTGCCAGCAGTCGTCCGACTAAGCAAATGGACAGGGGATCGTTTTCACCCCTCCACTTT.

This chain joins TRBV28 and TRBJ2-3, with TRBD2 matching over 12 bases. CDR1 MDHEN and CDR2 SYDVKM come from the germline V gene. This CDR3 has 13 amino acids. V shed 8 bases and J 5 bases; nucleotides not matched to a gene: 2. CDR3 amino acids: CASLAGGIDTQYF. The CDR3 DNA is TGTGCCAGCCTAGCGGGGGGGATAGATACGCAGTATTTT.

The chain joins TRBV11-3 to TRBJ2-7; no definite D call. The CDR3 spans 11 residues. The V gene's germline CDR1 is SGHNT and CDR2 YENEEA. V lost 7 bases and J 1 base, leaving 5 bases between the germline ends. CDR3 region: CASTGSYEQYF. The DNA for the CDR3 is TGTGCCAGCACCGGGTCCTACGAGCAGTACTTC.

The chain couples TRBV6-5 to TRBJ1-4, with D perhaps matching TRBD1 (6 bases). There are 13 residues in the CDR3. Between the trimmed V and J ends, which lost 7 bases and 10 bases, there was a span of 16 bases. Germline CDR1 and CDR2: MNHEY and SVGAGI. This CDR3 reads CASMRTEGGKLFF. CDR3 DNA sequence: TGTGCCAGCATGAGGACAGAAGGGGGAAAACTGTTTTTT.

The chain joins TRBV7-2 to TRBJ2-1, with D hard to call. CDR3 length: 14 residues. The V gene's germline CDR1 is SGHTA and CDR2 FQGNSA. Trimming took 5 bases from V and 7 from J, leaving 15 bases between them. CDR3 DNA sequence: TGTGCCAGCAGCAAACCGGGTGGTGGGAATGAGCAGTTCTTC. This sequence encodes CASSKPGGGNEQFF.

The chain couples TRBV15 to TRBJ2-2; D remains unclear. The CDR3 sequence is 16 residues long. V shed 1 base and J shed 8 bases, with 17 bases lying between them. The germline V gene has CDR1 LNHNV and CDR2 YYDKDF (reference sequence). Written as DNA, the CDR3 is TGTGCCACCAGCAGAGGCGGTCATGAAGTTCTTGGGGAGCTGTTTTTT. Translating it yields CATSRGGHEVLGELFF.

As for this clone: Other nucleotide sequences in the sample specify the same CDR3. V is TRBV12-3 or TRBV12-4 and J is TRBJ2-7, with D possibly being TRBD1 (6 bases). The CDR3 length is 12 residues. The germline V and J ends were trimmed by 6 bases and 4 bases, with 10 bases remaining between them. The DNA for the CDR3 is TGTGCCAGCAGCCCCGGACAGTACGAGCAGTACTTC. Protein product: CASSPGQYEQYF.

V usage is TRBV7-6 and J usage is TRBJ2-7; 7 bases are a match to TRBD1. The CDR3 contains 16 residues. V gave up 4 bases and J gave up 4 bases; unmatched junction bases: 13. Germline V gene data show CDR1 as SGHVS and CDR2 as FNYEAQ. CDR3 loop: CASSSRYQTGQYEQYF. In DNA form, the CDR3 reads TGTGCCAGCAGCTCACGATACCAGACAGGGCAGTACGAGCAGTACTTC.

The chain carries TRBV6-5 and TRBJ1-1, with 8 bases identical to TRBD1. The CDR3 sequence is 15 residues long. V lost 0 bases to trimming and J lost 3 bases; unmatched junction nucleotides: 3. Germline CDR1 MNHEY, CDR2 SVGAGI. This CDR3 reads CASSYSPGGHTEAFF. In DNA form, the CDR3 reads TGTGCCAGCAGTTACTCGCCAGGGGGCCACACTGAAGCTTTCTTT.

The CDR3 nucleotides read TGTGCCTGGAACCCGGGATTAAACACCGGGGAGCTGTTTTTT. Encoded protein: CAWNPGLNTGELFF. The chain employs TRBV30 and TRBJ2-2; D is perhaps TRBD2 (5 bases). This CDR3 comprises 14 residues. Germline V gives CDR1 GTSNPN, CDR2 SVGIG (reference sequence). V gave up 4 bases and J gave up 2 bases, with 11 bases separating them. Based on the CDR3 plus reference TRBV30 and TRBJ2-2, the full variable domain is SQTIHQWPATLVQPVGSPLSLECTVEGTSNPNLYWYRQAAGRGLQLLFYSVGIGQISSEVPQNLSASRPQDRQFILSSKKLLLSDSGFYLCAWNPGLNTGELFFGEGSRLTVL.

This clone has just one count. The chain has TRBV5-1 and TRBJ2-1, with D tentatively TRBD1 (7 bases). This CDR3 has 16 residues. CDR1 and CDR2 (germline): SGHRS, YFSETQ. The ends were cut back, 0 bases at V and 7 bases at J, with 17 bases in the middle. CDR3: CASSLDDRAGGNEQFF. DNA for the CDR3: TGCGCCAGCAGCTTGGATGACAGGGCCGGAGGGAATGAGCAGTTCTTC.

The gene calls are TRBV10-2 and TRBJ1-5; 7 nucleotides agree with TRBD1. The CDR3 length is 16 residues. Germline V gives CDR1 WSHSY, CDR2 SAAADI. Unmatched junction bases numbered 14, after V lost 3 bases and J lost 9 bases. The CDR3 coding sequence is TGCGCCAGCAGTGATGGGGTTGACAGGGCGATTGGGCCCCAGCATTTT. This encodes CASSDGVDRAIGPQHF.

V usage is TRBV18 and J usage is TRBJ1-2; D is uncertain. Germline CDR1 and CDR2: KGHSH and LQKENI. The length of the CDR3 is 13 residues. V was pared by 2 bases and J by 3 bases, with 7 bases between. CDR3: CASSPEVDYGYTF. The CDR3 DNA is TGTGCCAGCTCACCAGAGGTGGACTATGGCTACACCTTC.

CDR3 residues: CASSVGQGGSEKLFF. The CDR3 nucleotides read TGCGCCAGCAGCGTAGGACAGGGGGGGTCCGAAAAACTGTTTTTT. The gene calls are TRBV5-1 and TRBJ1-4; 10 bases line up with TRBD1. From germline, CDR1 is SGHRS and CDR2 YFSETQ. V lost 4 bases, J lost 8 bases, and 8 bases stayed unmatched. The CDR3 loop spans 15 amino acids.

This rearrangement joins TRBV30 to TRBJ1-2, with 9 bases lining up with TRBD1. Germline V gene sequence: CDR1 GTSNPN, CDR2 SVGIG (reference sequence). The CDR3 loop spans 12 amino acids. V lost 5 bases to trimming and J lost 6 bases; unmatched junction nucleotides: 4. The CDR3 DNA is TGTGCCTGGGGAGGGACAGGGCATGGCTACACCTTC. Protein sequence: CAWGGTGHGYTF.

Details on this clone: A read error may account for a junction end that differs from germline. The chain links TRBV7-7 to TRBJ2-1; 7 bases line up with TRBD2. The germline V gene has CDR1 SSHAT and CDR2 FNYEAQ (reference sequence). The CDR3 length is 17 residues. The CDR3 sequence: CASSLAPRRAGPMEQFF. As DNA, the CDR3 is TGTGCTAGCAGCTTAGCTCCCCGGAGAGCGGGGCCGATGGAGCAGTTCTTC.

This clone was seen more than once but under ten times. The V gene is TRBV3-1 (or the pseudogene TRBV3-2), the J gene TRBJ1-5, with 7 positions matching TRBD1. Germline CDR1 reads LGHDT; CDR2 reads YNNKEL (reference sequence). V gave up 5 bases and J gave up 9 bases; unmatched junction bases: 7. The CDR3 loop spans 13 amino acids. CDR3 DNA sequence: TGTGCCAGCAGCATCAGACAGGGCGCGCCCCAGCATTTT. It yields the protein CASSIRQGAPQHF.

The rearrangement joins TRBV10-1 to TRBJ2-1, with 8 positions matching TRBD2. Germline trimming cut 4 bases from V and 0 bases from J; bases unmatched to any gene: 5. Per germline, CDR1 WNHNN and CDR2 SYGVQD (reference sequence). This CDR3 is built from 16 residues. CDR3 region: CASSAIAGISYNEQFF. In DNA, the CDR3 is TGCGCCAGCAGTGCAATAGCGGGGATCTCCTACAATGAGCAGTTCTTC.

This chain links TRBV6-2 or TRBV6-3 with TRBJ1-2; possibly TRBD1 for D (6 bases). CDR1 is MNHEY and CDR2 is SVGEGT in the germline V gene. The CDR3 contains 14 residues. The V gene lost 2 bases and the J gene lost 4 bases, with 11 bases spanning the gap. CDR3 loop: CASSYGGAGYGYTF. CDR3 DNA sequence: TGTGCCAGCAGTTACGGGGGCGCGGGCTATGGCTACACCTTC.

V usage is TRBV4-2 and J usage is TRBJ1-5; 8 nucleotides align to TRBD1. The CDR3 contains 14 residues. The V segment lost 1 base and the J segment 5 bases; nucleotides outside the gene matches: 1. Germline CDR1 reads LGHNA; CDR2 reads YNFKEQ. CDR3 protein: CASSQGQGYQPQHF. The CDR3 DNA is TGTGCCAGCAGCCAAGGACAGGGGTATCAGCCCCAGCATTTT.

The rearrangement links TRBV20-1 to TRBJ1-6, with D hard to call. The CDR3 has 14 amino acids. CDR1 DFQATT and CDR2 SNEGSKA come from the germline V gene (reference sequence). Trimming cost V 3 bases and J 9 bases, with 15 bases left between them. For the CDR3, the DNA is TGCAGTGCTAGTTTAGGTCGAGCGGGTTCACCCCTCCACTTT. Translation: CSASLGRAGSPLHF.

The chain couples TRBV28 to TRBJ2-3; D might be TRBD2 (6 bases). The V gene's germline CDR1 is MDHEN and CDR2 SYDVKM. Trimming removed 1 base at V and 5 bases at J, with 16 bases between. This CDR3 comprises 16 residues. CDR3 coding DNA: TGTGCCAGCAGTTTATCCGGAGGGGAAGGTGAAGATACGCAGTATTTT. It encodes CASSLSGGEGEDTQYF.

This clone was seen only once. The genes are TRBV28 and TRBJ1-1; a possible D gene is TRBD1 (5 bases). Per the germline V gene, CDR1 is MDHEN and CDR2 is SYDVKM. The CDR3 has 14 residues. Trimming pared 2 bases from V and 10 bases from J, leaving 17 bases between. The CDR3 region is CASSLPSPWGGAFF. CDR3 DNA sequence: TGTGCCAGCAGTTTACCCTCTCCCTGGGGGGGAGCTTTCTTT. Full variable domain (remainder filled in from reference TRBV28 and TRBJ1-1): DVKVTQSSRYLVKRTGEKVFLECVQDMDHENMFWYRQDPGLGLRLIYFSYDVKMKEKGDIPEGYSVSREKKERFSLILESASTNQTSMYLCASSLPSPWGGAFFGQGTRLTVV.

V usage is TRBV7-9 and J usage is TRBJ1-2; D gene uncertain. Germline lookup yields CDR1 SEHNR and CDR2 FQNEAQ (reference sequence). The CDR3 is made up of 13 amino acids. Trimming left V 5 bases short and J 2 bases short, with 9 bases between. The CDR3 region has the DNA TGTGCCAGCAGCCCAGACGGGAACTATGGCTACACCTTC. It specifies CASSPDGNYGYTF.

The chain employs TRBV15 and TRBJ1-1; a possible D gene is TRBD1 (6 bases). Trimming shortened V by 0 bases and J by 3 bases, and 11 bases separated the two germline ends. Germline CDR1 is LNHNV and CDR2 is YYDKDF (reference sequence). This CDR3 contains 15 residues. CDR3 in DNA: TGTGCCACCAGCAGAGAGGCAGGGGAATACACTGAAGCTTTCTTT. It encodes CATSREAGEYTEAFF.

The chain couples TRBV30 to TRBJ1-5; D is perhaps TRBD1 (6 bases). This CDR3 is built from 13 residues. The germline V gene encodes CDR1 GTSNPN and CDR2 SVGIG (reference sequence). Trimming left V 2 bases short and J 5 bases short, with 10 bases between. The CDR3 nucleotides read TGTGCCTGGAGTCGACAGGCTGATCAGCCCCAGCATTTT. Its translation: CAWSRQADQPQHF.